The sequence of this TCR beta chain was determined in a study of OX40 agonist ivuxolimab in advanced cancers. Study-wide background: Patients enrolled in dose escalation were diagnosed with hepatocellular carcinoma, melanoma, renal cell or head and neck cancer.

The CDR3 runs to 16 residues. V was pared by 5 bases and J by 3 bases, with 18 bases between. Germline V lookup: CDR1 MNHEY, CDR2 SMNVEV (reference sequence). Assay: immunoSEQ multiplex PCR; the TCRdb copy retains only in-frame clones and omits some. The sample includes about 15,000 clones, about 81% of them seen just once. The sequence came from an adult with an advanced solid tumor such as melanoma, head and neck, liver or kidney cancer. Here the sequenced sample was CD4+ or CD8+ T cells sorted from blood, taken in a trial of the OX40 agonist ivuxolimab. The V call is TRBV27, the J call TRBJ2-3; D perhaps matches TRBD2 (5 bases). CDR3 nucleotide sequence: TGTGCCAGCAGTCATCTTCGGGGTGCGAATACAGATACGCAGTATTTT. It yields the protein CASSHLRGANTDTQYF.